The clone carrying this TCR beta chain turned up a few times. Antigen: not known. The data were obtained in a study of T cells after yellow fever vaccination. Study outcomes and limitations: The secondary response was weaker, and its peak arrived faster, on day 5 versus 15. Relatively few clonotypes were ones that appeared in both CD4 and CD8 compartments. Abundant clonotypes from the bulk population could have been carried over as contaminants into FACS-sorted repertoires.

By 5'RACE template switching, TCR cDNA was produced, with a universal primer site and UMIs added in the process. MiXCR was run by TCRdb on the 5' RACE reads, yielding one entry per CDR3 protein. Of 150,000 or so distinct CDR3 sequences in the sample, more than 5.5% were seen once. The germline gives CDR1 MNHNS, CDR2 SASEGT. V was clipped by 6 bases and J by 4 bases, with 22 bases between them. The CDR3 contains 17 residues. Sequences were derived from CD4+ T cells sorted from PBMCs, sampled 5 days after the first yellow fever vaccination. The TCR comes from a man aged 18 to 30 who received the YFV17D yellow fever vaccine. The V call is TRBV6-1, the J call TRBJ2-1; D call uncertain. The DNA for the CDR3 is TGTGCCAGCAGGGTCCTCGGGCAGACGGAGCTGTACAATGAGCAGTTCTTC. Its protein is CASRVLGQTELYNEQFF.